The 30 T cell receptor beta chains listed next were all sequenced from one sample in a study of vaccination effects on CD4 cells after COVID-19. TCRdb keeps only in-frame clones here, not all; method: immunoSEQ multiplex PCR. The sample records fewer than 35,000 clones, roughly 70% being singletons. These receptors are not linked to any known antigen. Researchers isolated CD4+ T cells once around 11 days of culture had elapsed. The input for sequencing was CD4+ T cells from PBMCs cultured without peptide, taken before COVID-19 vaccination. All receptors derive from a human donor who received a COVID-19 vaccine.

This clone was counted between two and nine times. V usage is TRBV20-1 and J usage is TRBJ1-1; D is unresolved. Germline loops: CDR1 DFQATT, CDR2 SNEGSKA (reference sequence). The V gene lost 7 bases and the J gene lost 3 bases, with 9 bases spanning the gap. The length of the CDR3 is 11 residues. DNA of the CDR3: TGCAGTGTTCCAACGGACACTGAAGCTTTCTTT. Residues: CSVPTDTEAFF.

A word on this clone: Relative to the germline gene, one junction end is altered; a read error may explain this. V gene TRBV4-1 combines with J gene TRBJ1-3; D call uncertain. Germline loops: CDR1 MGHRA, CDR2 YSYEKL. The CDR3 is 16 residues long. The CDR3 here is CTSSQDEGYSGNTIYF. The CDR3 DNA reads TGCACCAGCAGCCAAGATGAGGGTTACTCTGGAAACACCATATATTTT.

V is TRBV6-5 and J is TRBJ2-3, with D unresolved. V was clipped by 2 bases and J by 1 base, with 7 bases between them. Germline-derived CDR1 and CDR2 are MNHEY and SVGAGI. This CDR3 comprises 14 residues. CDR3 bases: TGTGCCAGCAGTTACAGGGCTGGCACAGATACGCAGTATTTT. It translates to CASSYRAGTDTQYF.

This clone was seen just once. The chain recombines TRBV7-9 with TRBJ1-2; 8 bases align to TRBD1. The CDR3 runs to 15 residues. Trimming removed 1 base from V and 6 bases from J; junction bases left unmatched: 7. CDR1 and CDR2 from the germline V gene are SEHNR and FQNEAQ (reference sequence). CDR3: CASSLELVRGHGYTF. The DNA of the CDR3 is TGTGCCAGCAGCTTAGAATTGGTCAGGGGGCATGGCTACACCTTC.

The V gene is TRBV7-6, the J gene TRBJ2-7, with TRBD2 matching 8 bases. Germline-derived CDR1 and CDR2 are SGHVS and FNYEAQ. The CDR3 spans 17 residues. V gave up 5 bases and J gave up 0 bases; unmatched junction bases: 12. The CDR3 nucleotides read TGTGCCAGCAGCCCATCAGCGGGGGCCCCCTACTCCTACGAGCAGTACTTC. Translation gives CASSPSAGAPYSYEQYF.

Written as DNA, the CDR3 is TGTGCCAGCAGAGCAGAGACCTATAGCAATCAGCCCCAGCATTTT. Amino acid sequence: CASRAETYSNQPQHF. This chain joins TRBV6-5 and TRBJ1-5; D gene uncertain. The V gene lost 6 bases and the J gene lost 0 bases, with 12 bases spanning the gap. Germline assignment: CDR1 MNHEY and CDR2 SVGAGI. The CDR3 is 15 amino acids.

CDR3 coding DNA: TGTGCCAGCAGCCAAGATTCGAGCCAAACCCCTGGGGCCAACGTCCTGACTTTC. Its protein is CASSQDSSQTPGANVLTF. This chain links TRBV3-1 (or the pseudogene TRBV3-2) with TRBJ2-6; D is uncertain. V gave up 0 bases and J gave up 2 bases, with 14 bases separating them. Germline CDR1 is LGHDT and CDR2 is YNNKEL (reference sequence). The CDR3 runs to 18 residues.

The chain uses TRBV6-5 and TRBJ1-5, with D maybe TRBD1 (5 bases). CDR3 length: 14 residues. Trimming shortened V by 6 bases and J by 2 bases, and 11 bases separated the two germline ends. Germline CDR1 MNHEY, CDR2 SVGAGI. CDR3 sequence reads: CASRQGLGNQPQHF. CDR3 coding DNA: TGTGCCAGCAGGCAGGGACTTGGCAATCAGCCCCAGCATTTT.

In this sample, this clone turned up a few times. The rearrangement uses TRBV2 and TRBJ1-2; 7 bases line up with TRBD1. V trimming: 5 bases; J trimming: 0 bases; junction bases outside the gene matches: 6. This CDR3 has 15 residues. The germline gives CDR1 SNHLY, CDR2 FYNNEI. For the CDR3, the DNA is TGTGCCAGCAGTCTTACTGGGACAGCTAACTATGGCTACACCTTC. It specifies CASSLTGTANYGYTF.

The genes are TRBV5-4 and TRBJ2-7, with 13 bases lining up with TRBD2. The CDR3 sequence is 15 residues long. V gave up 4 bases and J gave up 4 bases; unmatched junction bases: 5. CDR1 and CDR2 (germline): SGHNT, YYREEE (reference sequence). CDR3 amino acids: CASSREGLAGYEQYF. The CDR3, as DNA: TGTGCCAGCAGCCGCGAGGGACTAGCGGGATACGAGCAGTACTTC.

The J gene is TRBJ2-1, the V gene TRBV2; D call uncertain. Germline V gene lookup returns CDR1 SNHLY and CDR2 FYNNEI. The CDR3 is made up of 13 amino acids. Between the trimmed V and J ends, which lost 10 bases and 6 bases, there was a span of 16 bases. The CDR3, as DNA: TGTGCCAACGCTCAGATTTTAGGCAATGAGCAGTTCTTC. It translates to CANAQILGNEQFF.

This clone came up a few times. The CDR3 loop is CASSQVAGTGNNSPLHF. The DNA of the CDR3 is TGCGCCAGCAGCCAAGTTGCCGGGACAGGTAATAATTCACCCCTCCACTTT. V and J are TRBV4-1 and TRBJ1-6, with 8 bases that match TRBD1. Trimming took 1 base from V and 5 from J; bases not matched to a gene: 7. CDR1 is MGHRA and CDR2 is YSYEKL in the germline V gene. The CDR3 has 17 residues.

This chain joins TRBV7-6 and TRBJ1-2; no reliable D call. CDR3 length: 13 residues. V was cut by 2 bases and J by 2 bases, with 6 bases left in between. Germline CDR1 is SGHVS and CDR2 is FNYEAQ. CDR3 bases: TGTGCCAGCAGCTTACAACAGAACTATGGCTACACCTTC. Its translation is CASSLQQNYGYTF.

The chain couples TRBV29-1 to TRBJ1-6, with D hard to call. Per germline, CDR1 SQVTM and CDR2 ANQGSEA. This CDR3 has 13 residues. V dropped 3 bases and J dropped 10 bases, with 13 bases sitting between them. This CDR3 is CSVEVTAGSPLHF. CDR3 nucleotides: TGCAGCGTTGAGGTAACAGCGGGCTCACCCCTCCACTTT.

This clone was picked up a small number of times. V gene TRBV5-4 combines with J gene TRBJ2-7; D is unresolved. Germline CDR1 SGHNT, CDR2 YYREEE (reference sequence). The CDR3 length is 12 residues. The ends were cut back, 3 bases at V and 1 base at J, with 5 bases in the middle. The CDR3 DNA sequence: TGTGCCAGCAGCTATTCATCCTACGAGCAGTACTTC. Protein: CASSYSSYEQYF.

V is TRBV19 and J is TRBJ2-7; D may match TRBD1 or TRBD2 (5 bases each). The V end was cut by 7 bases, the J end by 3 bases, with 16 bases between. Per the germline V gene, CDR1 is LNHDA and CDR2 is SQIVND (reference sequence). The CDR3 loop spans 14 amino acids. The CDR3 region is CASMDPGTDYEQYF. For the CDR3, the DNA is TGTGCCAGTATGGACCCCGGGACGGACTACGAGCAGTACTTC. Looking up the rest from reference TRBV19 and TRBJ2-7 gives the full variable domain: DGGITQSPKYLFRKEGQNVTLSCEQNLNHDAMYWYRQDPGQGLRLIYYSQIVNDFQKGDIAEGYSVSREKKESFPLTVTSAQKNPTAFYLCASMDPGTDYEQYFGPGTRLTVT.

The chain joins TRBV5-1 to TRBJ2-1; 9 bases map to TRBD2. CDR1 is SGHRS, CDR2 YFSETQ, per germline. CDR3 length: 14 amino acids. Trimming cost V 9 bases and J 7 bases; bases outside gene matches: 11. CDR3 DNA sequence: TGCGCCACCAGGGTAATAGCGGGAGTAAATGAGCAGTTCTTC. Its protein is CATRVIAGVNEQFF.

This clone was recorded once. V and J are TRBV18 and TRBJ2-3; D is ambiguous. In germline, CDR1 is KGHSH, CDR2 LQKENI. Trimming pared 0 bases from V and 3 bases from J, leaving 22 bases between. The CDR3 is made up of 19 amino acids. CDR3 loop: CASSPPLISPPGITDTQYF. CDR3 coding DNA: TGTGCCAGCTCACCACCGTTGATAAGTCCCCCTGGAATTACAGATACGCAGTATTTT.

The gene calls are TRBV19 and TRBJ2-7; D not certain. CDR3 length: 14 amino acids. Trimming shortened V by 3 bases and J by 4 bases, and 13 bases separated the two germline ends. In germline, CDR1 is LNHDA, CDR2 SQIVND (reference sequence). The CDR3 loop reads CASSILLRPYEQYF. The CDR3 DNA is TGTGCCAGTAGTATTTTGCTACGACCATACGAGCAGTACTTC.

The chain recombines TRBV19 with TRBJ2-1; a weak D match, TRBD2 (6 bases). Trimming took 0 bases from V and 0 from J, leaving 12 bases between them. CDR3 length equals 17 residues. Germline V lookup: CDR1 LNHDA, CDR2 SQIVND (reference sequence). The CDR3 nucleotides read TGTGCCAGTAGTATAGATGCCCGGGGGTTCTCCTACAATGAGCAGTTCTTC. Encoded protein: CASSIDARGFSYNEQFF.

J is TRBJ2-3 and V is TRBV19; D perhaps matches TRBD1 (6 bases). Germline CDR1 LNHDA, CDR2 SQIVND (reference sequence). The CDR3 extends over 16 amino acids. V was clipped by 3 bases and J by 0 bases, with 13 bases between them. As DNA, the CDR3 is TGTGCCAGTAGTATGGACAGTTTTTCTAGCACAGATACGCAGTATTTT. Translating gives CASSMDSFSSTDTQYF. Filled out from reference TRBV19 and TRBJ2-3, the complete variable domain reads DGGITQSPKYLFRKEGQNVTLSCEQNLNHDAMYWYRQDPGQGLRLIYYSQIVNDFQKGDIAEGYSVSREKKESFPLTVTSAQKNPTAFYLCASSMDSFSSTDTQYFGPGTRLTVL.

This clone appeared once. This rearrangement joins TRBV10-2 to TRBJ2-7; perhaps TRBD2 as D (7 bases). Germline V CDR1 and CDR2: WSHSY, SAAADI. This CDR3 has 17 residues. V gave up 3 bases and J gave up 0 bases, with 18 bases separating them. The CDR3 coding sequence is TGCGCCAGCAGTGATATCCCTGGCGGGGGCTTCTCCTACGAGCAGTACTTC. Protein: CASSDIPGGGFSYEQYF.

This clone was counted a few times. The chain joins TRBV27 to TRBJ1-1; the match to TRBD1 covers 8 bases. J was trimmed by 6 bases and V by 5 bases; bases with no gene match: 17. The CDR3 has 17 residues. CDR1 is MNHEY, CDR2 SMNVEV, per germline (reference sequence). CDR3 nucleotides: TGTGCCAGCAGTAAGCTTCCGGGACAGGATAAGAAACCTGAAGCTTTCTTT. Translation gives CASSKLPGQDKKPEAFF.

V usage is TRBV13 and J usage is TRBJ1-1; the D is unclear. Trimming stripped 1 base from V and 4 bases from J, with 7 bases between. Germline CDR1 is PRHDT and CDR2 is FYEKMQ (reference sequence). The length of the CDR3 is 13 residues. For the CDR3, the DNA is TGTGCCAGCAGCTTAGAAACCAGCACTGAAGCTTTCTTT. Amino acid sequence: CASSLETSTEAFF. The variable domain in full, with the rest retrieved from reference TRBV13 and TRBJ1-1, is AAGVIQSPRHLIKEKRETATLKCYPIPRHDTVYWYQQGPGQDPQFLISFYEKMQSDKGSIPDRFSAQQFSDYHSELNMSSLELGDSALYFCASSLETSTEAFFGQGTRLTVV.

This rearrangement joins TRBV10-1 to TRBJ2-1; 12 positions agree with TRBD2. The ends lost 0 bases at V and 10 bases at J; junction bases unmatched: 10. Germline V CDR1 and CDR2: WNHNN, SYGVQD (reference sequence). The CDR3 has 17 residues. The CDR3 here is CASSESTRLAGAGEQFF. The CDR3 coding sequence is TGCGCCAGCAGTGAGTCGACGCGACTAGCGGGAGCGGGAGAGCAGTTCTTC.

V is TRBV5-5 and J is TRBJ1-5; no firm D call. Germline V gene sequence: CDR1 SGHKS, CDR2 YYEKEE (reference sequence). Trimming took 0 bases from V and 4 from J, leaving 5 bases between them. The CDR3 runs 13 residues. The chain's CDR3 is CASSLAQNQPQHF. The CDR3, as DNA: TGTGCCAGCAGCTTGGCCCAAAATCAGCCCCAGCATTTT.

This chain uses TRBV19 with TRBJ1-5, with D possibly being TRBD1 (5 bases). Trimming shortened V by 8 bases and J by 1 base, and 15 bases separated the two germline ends. The germline V gene encodes CDR1 LNHDA and CDR2 SQIVND (reference sequence). CDR3 length equals 15 residues. CDR3 nucleotide sequence: TGTGCCAGTTCATGGGGTCAGGGAAGCAATCAGCCCCAGCATTTT. Translation: CASSWGQGSNQPQHF.

CDR3 nucleotide sequence: TGTGCCAGTAGTAGCGCTACCACTACCCATACGCAGTATTTT. Translation gives CASSSATTTHTQYF. The V and J genes are TRBV19 and TRBJ2-3, with unresolved D. V lost 4 bases, J lost 7 bases, and 15 bases lay in between. Per germline, CDR1 LNHDA and CDR2 SQIVND (reference sequence). This CDR3 has 14 amino acids.

The J gene is TRBJ2-6, the V gene TRBV2; 7 bases map to TRBD1. The CDR3 contains 15 residues. V was pared by 4 bases and J by 0 bases, with 0 bases of the junction left unmatched. Germline loops: CDR1 SNHLY, CDR2 FYNNEI. The chain's CDR3 is CASSGDSSGANVLTF. Written as DNA, the CDR3 is TGTGCCAGCAGTGGGGACAGCTCTGGGGCCAACGTCCTGACTTTC.

This clone was seen just once. This chain connects TRBV6-4 to TRBJ1-6, with D tentatively TRBD1 (5 bases). The CDR3 spans 13 residues. Germline values: CDR1 MRHNA, CDR2 SNTAGT. With 5 bases removed from V and 8 bases from J, the gap between germline ends came to 10 bases. The CDR3 region is CASSRDEHSPLHF. The CDR3, as DNA: TGTGCCAGCAGTCGGGACGAACATTCACCCCTCCACTTT.